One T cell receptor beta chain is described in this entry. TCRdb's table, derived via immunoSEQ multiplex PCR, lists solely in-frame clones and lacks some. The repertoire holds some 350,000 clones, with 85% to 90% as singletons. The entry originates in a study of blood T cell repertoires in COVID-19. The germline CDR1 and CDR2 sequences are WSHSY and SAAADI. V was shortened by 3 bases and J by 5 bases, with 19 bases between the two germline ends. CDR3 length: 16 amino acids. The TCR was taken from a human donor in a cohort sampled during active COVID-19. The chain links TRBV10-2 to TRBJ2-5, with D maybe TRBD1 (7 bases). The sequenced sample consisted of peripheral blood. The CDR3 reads CASSEGAGGRRETQYF. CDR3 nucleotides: TGCGCCAGCAGTGAAGGGGCAGGGGGGCGCAGGGAGACCCAGTACTTC.